This TCR beta chain was observed in a study of blood T cell repertoires in COVID-19. A note on this clone: Different DNA sequences within this sample yield the same CDR3.

Sequencing used immunoSEQ multiplex PCR; TCRdb keeps in-frame clones, though not all of them. Among 150,000 to 200,000 clones listed, roughly 85% were seen once. The CDR3 consists of 13 residues. The germline V gene encodes CDR1 KGHSH and CDR2 LQKENI. The germline V and J ends were trimmed by 3 bases and 4 bases, with 7 bases remaining between them. The sequence derives from a man in his forties with acute or convalescent COVID-19. The rearrangement joins TRBV18 to TRBJ1-5; no clear D. Sample: peripheral blood. CDR3 sequence (DNA): TGTGCCAGCTCACCGTCGGGGAATCAGCCCCAGCATTTT. Its translation: CASSPSGNQPQHF.